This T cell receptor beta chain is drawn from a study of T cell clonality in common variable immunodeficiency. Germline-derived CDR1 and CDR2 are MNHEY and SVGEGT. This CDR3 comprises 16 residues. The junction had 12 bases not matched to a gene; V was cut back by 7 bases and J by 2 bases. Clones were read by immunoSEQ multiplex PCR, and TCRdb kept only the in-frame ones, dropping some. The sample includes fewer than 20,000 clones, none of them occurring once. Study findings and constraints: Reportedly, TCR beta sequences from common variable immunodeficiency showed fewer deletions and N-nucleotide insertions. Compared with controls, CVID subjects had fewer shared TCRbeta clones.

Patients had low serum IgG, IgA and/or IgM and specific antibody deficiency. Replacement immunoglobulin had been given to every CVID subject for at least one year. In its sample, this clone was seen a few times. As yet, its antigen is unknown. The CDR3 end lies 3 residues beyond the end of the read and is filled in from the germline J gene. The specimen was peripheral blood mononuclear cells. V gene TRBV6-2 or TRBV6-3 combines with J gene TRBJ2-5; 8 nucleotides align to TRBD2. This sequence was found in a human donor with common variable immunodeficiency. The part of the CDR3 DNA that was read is TGTGCCAGCATCATAGGAAGGACTAGCTCTCAAGAGACC. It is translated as CASIIGRTSSQET. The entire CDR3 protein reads CASIIGRTSSQETQYF.